This TCR beta chain was sequenced during a study of blood T cell repertoires in COVID-19. Study at large: Italy, Spain and the United States were the sources of the convalescent and acute COVID-19 samples. Sample material is recorded as cDNA or gDNA derived from T cells, B-cell-depleted T cells, or PBMCs.

Trimming pared 0 bases from V and 5 bases from J, leaving 13 bases between. Germline V gene lookup returns CDR1 SQVTM and CDR2 ANQGSEA. The CDR3 extends over 14 amino acids. Original analysis: Reference gene primer amplification in the assay estimated nucleated cell counts. The data were produced by immunoSEQ multiplex PCR, yet TCRdb's version contains in-frame clones alone and is incomplete. V, J and clone size are taken as reported in that table, and D and trimming were inferred from the DNA itself. The sample gives 310,000 or so clones, about 84% of which show up once; around 1.5% is in the top ten.

This clonotype originated in a woman in her fifties or sixties with acute or convalescent COVID-19. V usage is TRBV29-1 and J usage is TRBJ1-2; D may be TRBD1 (5 bases). The sample comprised peripheral blood. The DNA of the CDR3 is TGCAGCGTTGAAGAAATCAGGGTGGGGTATGGCTACACCTTC. Protein product: CSVEEIRVGYGYTF. Variable domain in full (rest from reference TRBV29-1 and TRBJ1-2): SAVISQKPSRDICQRGTSLTIQCQVDSQVTMMFWYRQQPGQSLTLIATANQGSEATYESGFVIDKFPISRPNLTFSTLTVSNMSPEDSSIYLCSVEEIRVGYGYTFGSGTRLTVV.